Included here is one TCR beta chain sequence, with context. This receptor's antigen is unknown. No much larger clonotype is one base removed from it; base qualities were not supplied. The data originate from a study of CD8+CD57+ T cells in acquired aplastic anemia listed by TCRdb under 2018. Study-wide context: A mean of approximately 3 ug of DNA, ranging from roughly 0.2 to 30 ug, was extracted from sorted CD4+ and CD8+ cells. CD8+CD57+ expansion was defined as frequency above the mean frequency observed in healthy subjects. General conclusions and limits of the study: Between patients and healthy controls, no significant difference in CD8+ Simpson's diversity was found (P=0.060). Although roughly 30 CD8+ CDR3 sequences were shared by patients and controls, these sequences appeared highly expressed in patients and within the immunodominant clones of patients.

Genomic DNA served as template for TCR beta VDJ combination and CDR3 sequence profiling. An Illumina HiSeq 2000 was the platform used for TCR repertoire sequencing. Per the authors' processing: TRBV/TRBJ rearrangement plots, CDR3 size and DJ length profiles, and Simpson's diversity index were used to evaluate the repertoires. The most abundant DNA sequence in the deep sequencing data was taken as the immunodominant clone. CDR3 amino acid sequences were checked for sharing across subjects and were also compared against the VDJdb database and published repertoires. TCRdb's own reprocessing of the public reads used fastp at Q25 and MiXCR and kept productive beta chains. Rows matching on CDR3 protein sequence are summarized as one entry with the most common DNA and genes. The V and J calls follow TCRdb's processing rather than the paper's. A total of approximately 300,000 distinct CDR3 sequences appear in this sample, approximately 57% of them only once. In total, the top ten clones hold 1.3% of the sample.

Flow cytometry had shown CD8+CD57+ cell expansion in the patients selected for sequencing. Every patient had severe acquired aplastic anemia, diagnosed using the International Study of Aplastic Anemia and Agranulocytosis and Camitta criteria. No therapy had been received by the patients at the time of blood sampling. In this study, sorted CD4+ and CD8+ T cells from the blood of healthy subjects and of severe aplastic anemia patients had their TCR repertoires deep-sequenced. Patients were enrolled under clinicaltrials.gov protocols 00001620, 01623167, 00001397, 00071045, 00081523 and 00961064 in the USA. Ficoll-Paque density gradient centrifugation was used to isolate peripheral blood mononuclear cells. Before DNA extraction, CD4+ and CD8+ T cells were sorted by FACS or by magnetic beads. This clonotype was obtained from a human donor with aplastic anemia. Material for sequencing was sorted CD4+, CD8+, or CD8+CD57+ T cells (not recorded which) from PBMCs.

The CDR3 region reads CSARDPGGGGRGVTTDTQYF. The DNA sequence reads TGCAGTGCTAGAGATCCTGGTGGCGGGGGGCGGGGGGTTACCACAGATACGCAGTATTTT. The chain joins TRBV20-1 to TRBJ2-3; TRBD2 aligns with 8 central bases. Taken from the germline V gene (reference sequence), the CDR1 and CDR2 loops are DFQATT and SNEGSKA. CDR3 length: 20 amino acids, cysteine to phenylalanine. Only the CDR3 DNA is retained, 60 bases long and in frame from the first base. Relative to germline, V is missing 0 bases and J is missing 2 bases, with 19 bases of the junction outside any gene match.